This T cell receptor beta chain is from a study of CD8 T cells in Susac syndrome. It was with random hexamers that about 0.45 to 1 ug RNA was reverse transcribed. Amplification of TCR beta CDR3 used immunoSEQ multiplex PCR across 54 Vbeta and 13 Jbeta. In TCRdb, the immunoSEQ multiplex PCR reads were re-called with MiXCR into one record per CDR3 protein. There are around 270,000 distinct CDR3 sequences in the sample; approximately 90% occur only once, and approximately 0.18% lies in the top ten. The CDR3 extends over 20 amino acids. The V gene's germline CDR1 is LNHNV and CDR2 YYDKDF (reference sequence). The ends were cut back, 0 bases at V and 0 bases at J, with 21 bases in the middle. From blood CD8+ and CD4+ T cells, TCR beta sequences were generated. Each multiple sclerosis control was a treatment-naive patient with relapsing-remitting disease that was either stable or active. TEMRA cells were FACS-enriched, while CD8+ and CD4+ T cells were negatively isolated.

V usage is TRBV15 and J usage is TRBJ2-4; the D is unclear. This clonotype originated in a human donor with multiple sclerosis. The source material was CD8+ T cells from PBMCs. CDR3 DNA: TGTGCCACCAGCAGAGATCTGGAACAAGCCATACTACTAGCCAAAAACATTCAGTACTTC. This gives the protein CATSRDLEQAILLAKNIQYF.